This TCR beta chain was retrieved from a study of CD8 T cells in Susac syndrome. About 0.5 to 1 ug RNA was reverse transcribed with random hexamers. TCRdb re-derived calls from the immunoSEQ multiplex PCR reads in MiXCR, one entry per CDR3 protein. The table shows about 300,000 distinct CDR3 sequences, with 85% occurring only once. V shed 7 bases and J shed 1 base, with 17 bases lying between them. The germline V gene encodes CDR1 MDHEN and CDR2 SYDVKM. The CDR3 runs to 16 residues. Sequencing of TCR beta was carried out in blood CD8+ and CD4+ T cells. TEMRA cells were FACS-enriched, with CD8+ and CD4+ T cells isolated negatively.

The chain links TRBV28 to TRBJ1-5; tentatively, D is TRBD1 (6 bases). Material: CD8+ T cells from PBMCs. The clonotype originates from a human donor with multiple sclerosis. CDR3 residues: CASIYGYRVSNQPQHF. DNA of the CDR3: TGTGCCAGCATCTACGGTTACAGGGTGAGCAATCAGCCCCAGCATTTT.